This T cell receptor (beta chain) comes out of a study of T cells in narcolepsy. Study-level findings and limits: Same-patient CSF and blood CD4+ T cell clonotypes included HCRT-specific and TRIB2-specific autoreactive ones. In some patient and control memory CD4+ samples, autoreactive clones were absent. Blood of same and different patients, but not healthy controls, reportedly held recurring autoreactive clonotypes.

The CDR3 has 11 residues. Germline CDR1 is LNHDA and CDR2 is SQIVND (reference sequence). Trimming cost V 8 bases and J 15 bases; bases outside gene matches: 8. Details on this clone: What it binds is unknown.

The assay was immunoSEQ multiplex PCR, and TCRdb's table has in-frame clones only and misses some. The data show tens of thousands of clones, 75% to 85% seen once. Sequencing input: CD45RA- memory CD4+ T cells from PBMCs. This clonotype originated in a human donor with narcolepsy. This chain uses TRBV19 with TRBJ2-3; 10 bases fit TRBD1. The CDR3 DNA reads TGTGCCAGTCGAGAGGGACAGGGGTCCTATTTT. Amino acid sequence: CASREGQGSYF.